This T cell receptor (beta chain) came from a study of cytomegalovirus exposure and HLA in healthy donors. Study results and limitations: The TCR clusters that emerged in the first cohort tended, a later analysis found, to co-occur in the 110 or so validation repertoires. According to the study, 150 to 200 TCR beta chains were cytomegalovirus-associated. Confirmation was obtained in vitro that a few CMV-associated chains are specific for CMV antigens.

With respect to this clone: Its antigen is not identified.

From germline, CDR1 is LGHNA and CDR2 YNFKEQ. This CDR3 region has 17 residues. The V end lost 4 bases, the J end lost 1 base, and 20 bases lay between the germline ends. The donors were part of the validation cohort, which consisted of under 150 subjects and was separate from the first cohort of several hundred subjects. Assay: immunoSEQ multiplex PCR; the TCRdb copy retains only in-frame clones and omits some. The sample has hundreds of thousands of clones, roughly 85% seen once; the top ten hold around 0.8%. V is TRBV4-2 and J is TRBJ2-7; possibly TRBD2 for D (6 bases). The specimen sequenced was PBMCs. The clonotype originates from a woman aged 18-29 years in good health and CMV-seronegative. The CDR3 DNA sequence: TGTGCCAGCAGCCGACGCGGGGAAGCTGCCGGGTCCTACGAGCAGTACTTC. Its protein is CASSRRGEAAGSYEQYF.